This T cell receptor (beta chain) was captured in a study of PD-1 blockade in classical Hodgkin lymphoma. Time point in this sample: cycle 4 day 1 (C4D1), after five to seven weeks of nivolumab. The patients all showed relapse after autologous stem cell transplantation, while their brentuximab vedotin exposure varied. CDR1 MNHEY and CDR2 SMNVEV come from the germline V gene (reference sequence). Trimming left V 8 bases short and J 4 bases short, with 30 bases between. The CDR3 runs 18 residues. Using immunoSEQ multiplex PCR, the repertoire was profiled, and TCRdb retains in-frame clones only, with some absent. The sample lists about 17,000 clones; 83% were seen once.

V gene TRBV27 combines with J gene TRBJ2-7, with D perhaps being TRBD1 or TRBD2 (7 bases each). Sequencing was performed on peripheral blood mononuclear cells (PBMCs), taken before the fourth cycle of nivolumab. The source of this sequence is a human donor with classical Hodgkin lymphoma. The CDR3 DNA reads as TGTGCCAGCTCGGCGACAGGGAAAGAATGGCGGGGGTGGTACGAGCAGTACTTC. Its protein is CASSATGKEWRGWYEQYF.